This T cell receptor (beta chain) was retrieved from a study of CD8 T cells in ankylosing spondylitis. Study-level results: Those disease-linked clones were CD8+; they were also relatively rare in peripheral blood.

The CDR3 is 15 residues long. Germline V CDR1 and CDR2: SGDLS, YYNGEE. The ends lost 0 bases at V and 4 bases at J; junction bases unmatched: 3. This clonotype was seen at least ten times. The antigen is unknown. TCRdb independently ran MiXCR on the 5' RACE reads; one entry per CDR3 protein. Of about 240,000 distinct CDR3 sequences detected, roughly 10% appear once; the ten largest clones hold about 6.8%. The TCR was taken from a male donor with ankylosing spondylitis or in good health (not recorded which). Sequencing was performed on blood, either unsorted or a sorted T cell fraction (not recorded which). This sequence joins TRBV9 and TRBJ2-1; TRBD2 aligns across 8 bases. As DNA, the CDR3 is TGTGCCAGCAGCGTAGAAGCGGGAGCGTACAATGAGCAGTTCTTC. It translates to CASSVEAGAYNEQFF.